This T cell receptor (beta chain) originates from a study of T cell repertoires in cytomegalovirus infection. Germline CDR1 and CDR2: LNHNV and YYDKDF (reference sequence). This CDR3 comprises 15 residues. TCRdb redid the calling of the reads with MiXCR, one entry per CDR3 protein. The sample yields approximately 910,000 distinct CDR3 sequences, approximately 32% seen once. About this clonotype itself: Its matching antigen is unknown. Sequence at one end of the junction differs from germline and may be a read error.

The receptor comes from a human donor in good health (CMV status not recorded). Some clones in this sample may be carry-over from other donors' samples. This specimen consisted of cultured CD8+ T cells from PBMCs, obtained from culture after CMV antigen stimulation. This chain links TRBV15 with TRBJ2-1; D unclear. CDR3 coding DNA: TGTACCACCAGTCCCCCGGTTCTAGACTACAATGAGCAGTTCTTC. This encodes CTTSPPVLDYNEQFF.